Each of the 28 T cell receptor beta chains below was sequenced from the same sample in a study of STAT3 mutations in large granular lymphocyte leukemia (dated by TCRdb to about 2019). These TCRs' antigens remain unknown. The library was built by means of the immunoSEQ multiplex PCR assay. In TCRdb, the immuneACCESS table is reduced to in-frame sequences with V and J assigned. These tables do not hold every clone; where another copy was compared, an unresolved V gene accounts for under half, and the others remain unexplained. The sample yields tens of thousands of clones; about 88% were counted once. The ten largest clonotypes hold roughly 0.4% of the sample. General conclusions and limits of the study: At least one immunodominant TCRbeta clonotype was identified in every T-LGLL patient, and multiple immunodominant subclonotypes were identified in about half of the T-LGLL patients.

The material sequenced was PBMCs. The receptors come from a human donor with T large granular lymphocyte leukemia. Some clones in this sample may be carry-over from other donors' samples.

The CDR3 spells CASGEVDQPQHF. The CDR3, as DNA: TGTGCTTCAGGGGAAGTCGATCAGCCCCAGCATTTT. The V and J genes are TRBV6-1 and TRBJ1-5; a possible D gene is TRBD1 (6 bases). Looked up from germline, CDR1 is MNHNS and CDR2 is SASEGT. The CDR3 has 12 amino acids.

The rearrangement links TRBV7-9 to TRBJ1-2; TRBD1 agrees at 8 bases. Unmatched junction bases numbered 7, after V lost 6 bases and J lost 7 bases. The germline CDR1 and CDR2 sequences are SEHNR and FQNEAQ (reference sequence). The CDR3 has 13 amino acids. The CDR3 DNA reads TGTGCCAGCAGTCCTACAGGGGGACCTGGCTACACCTTC. Protein sequence: CASSPTGGPGYTF.

J is TRBJ2-1 and V is TRBV4-3; 10 positions agree with TRBD2. Germline CDR1 LGHNA, CDR2 YSLEER. J gave up 4 bases and V 0 bases, and 6 bases lay outside the gene matches. The CDR3 is 17 residues long. CDR3 sequence reads: CASSQEGASGGYNEQFF. The CDR3 DNA reads TGCGCCAGCAGCCAAGAGGGAGCTAGCGGGGGATACAATGAGCAGTTCTTC.

This clone was seen a single time. V gene TRBV7-9 combines with J gene TRBJ1-1, with 8 bases that match TRBD1. Germline CDR1 reads SEHNR; CDR2 reads FQNEAQ (reference sequence). The J segment lost 2 bases and the V segment lost 5 bases, leaving 4 bases of the junction unmatched. This CDR3 comprises 14 residues. In DNA form, the CDR3 reads TGTGCCAGCAGCCCGGGACAGGTTAACACTGAAGCTTTCTTT. Translated: CASSPGQVNTEAFF.

The rearrangement joins TRBV5-6 to TRBJ2-4; maybe TRBD1 (5 bases). The CDR3 loop spans 16 amino acids. V was cut by 4 bases and J by 0 bases, with 14 bases left in between. Germline CDR1 and CDR2: SGHDT and YYEEEE. In DNA form, the CDR3 reads TGTGCCAGCAGCCCCAGGGTCAATCTAGCCAAAAACATTCAGTACTTC. The encoded protein is CASSPRVNLAKNIQYF.

For the CDR3, the DNA is TGCAGCGTAGTAGGGACAGCGGCGAACACCGGGGAGCTGTTTTTT. As protein: CSVVGTAANTGELFF. The V call is TRBV29-1, the J call TRBJ2-2; TRBD1 matches at 7 bases. Germline V gene sequence: CDR1 SQVTM, CDR2 ANQGSEA. CDR3 length: 15 amino acids. With 6 bases clipped from V and 0 bases from J, the junction kept 7 bases outside the gene matches.

The chain couples TRBV6-1 to TRBJ2-7, with a possible D match to TRBD1 (5 bases). Per germline, CDR1 MNHNS and CDR2 SASEGT. This CDR3 region has 12 residues. The CDR3 DNA sequence: TGTGCCAGCAGTGAAGCGCAAAGGGGAAGGGCCGTC. Protein product: CASSEAQRGRAV.

This sequence joins TRBV7-9 and TRBJ1-4; unclear D gene. The V gene's germline CDR1 is SEHNR and CDR2 FQNEAQ (reference sequence). Trimming pared 5 bases from V and 6 bases from J, leaving 10 bases between. This CDR3 is built from 13 residues. CDR3 amino acids: CASSPQRDEKLFF. Written as DNA, the CDR3 is TGTGCCAGCAGCCCCCAGAGGGATGAAAAACTGTTTTTT.

V usage is TRBV18 and J usage is TRBJ2-1; 7 bases fit TRBD1. The ends lost 3 bases at V and 2 bases at J; junction bases unmatched: 4. The CDR3 has 15 residues. Germline loops: CDR1 KGHSH, CDR2 LQKENI. The CDR3: CASSPGQDTYNEQFF. Here the CDR3 DNA reads TGTGCCAGCTCACCCGGACAGGACACCTACAATGAGCAGTTCTTC.

This clone was detected only a few times. The chain has TRBV13 and TRBJ1-2; D remains ambiguous. CDR3 size: 12 residues. Germline V gives CDR1 PRHDT, CDR2 FYEKMQ (reference sequence). Deletions cut 2 bases from V and 7 bases from J, with 8 bases between. CDR3 in amino acids: CASSLRVSGYTF. In nucleotides, the CDR3 is TGTGCCAGCAGCTTACGGGTCTCTGGCTACACCTTC.

The chain links TRBV5-1 to TRBJ1-1; no firm D call. This CDR3 comprises 13 residues. The V end lost 3 bases, the J end lost 0 bases, and 6 bases lay between the germline ends. Per the germline V gene, CDR1 is SGHRS and CDR2 is YFSETQ. In nucleotides, the CDR3 is TGCGCCAGCAGCTCGGGGTTGAACACTGAAGCTTTCTTT. Protein: CASSSGLNTEAFF. The full variable domain, rest sourced from reference TRBV5-1 and TRBJ1-1, is KAGVTQTPRYLIKTRGQQVTLSCSPISGHRSVSWYQQTPGQGLQFLFEYFSETQRNKGNFPGRFSGRQFSNSRSEMNVSTLELGDSALYLCASSSGLNTEAFFGQGTRLTVV.

V is TRBV4-3 and J is TRBJ2-7; D unclear. The germline gives CDR1 LGHNA, CDR2 YSLEER. The CDR3 is 14 residues long. Trimming left V 0 bases short and J 3 bases short, with 9 bases between. CDR3 coding DNA: TGCGCCAGCAGCCAAGATCGAGCCCTCTACGAGCAGTACTTC. As protein: CASSQDRALYEQYF.

This sequence joins TRBV29-1 and TRBJ2-7; D unresolved. Trimming pared 5 bases from V and 2 bases from J, leaving 10 bases between. This CDR3 contains 12 residues. Germline CDR1 is SQVTM and CDR2 is ANQGSEA. CDR3 in amino acids: CSVQTGPYEQYV. CDR3 nucleotide sequence: TGCAGCGTTCAAACCGGGCCCTACGAGCAGTACGTC.

This clone was seen a few times. The V and J genes are TRBV5-1 and TRBJ2-5; D might be TRBD2 (6 bases). Per the germline V gene, CDR1 is SGHRS and CDR2 is YFSETQ. The CDR3 contains 14 residues. Between the trimmed V and J ends, which lost 0 bases and 4 bases, there was a span of 10 bases. CDR3 sequence: CASSLEAGSETQYF. Here the CDR3 DNA reads TGCGCCAGCAGCTTGGAGGCGGGGTCAGAGACCCAGTACTTC. Combining the CDR3 with reference TRBV5-1 and TRBJ2-5 gives the whole variable domain KAGVTQTPRYLIKTRGQQVTLSCSPISGHRSVSWYQQTPGQGLQFLFEYFSETQRNKGNFPGRFSGRQFSNSRSEMNVSTLELGDSALYLCASSLEAGSETQYFGPGTRLLVL.

The chain joins TRBV7-9 to TRBJ1-3; perhaps TRBD1 as D (6 bases). V was shortened by 3 bases and J by 2 bases, with 11 bases between the two germline ends. The CDR3 sequence is 15 residues long. CDR1 and CDR2 from the germline V gene are SEHNR and FQNEAQ (reference sequence). As DNA, the CDR3 is TGTGCCAGCAGCTTCGCGGGGGCTGCTGGAAACACCATATATTTT. This codes for CASSFAGAAGNTIYF.

The chain combines TRBV29-1 with TRBJ2-7, with 9 bases aligning to TRBD1. CDR1 and CDR2 from the germline V gene are SQVTM and ANQGSEA. This CDR3 spans 13 amino acids. V lost 7 bases, J lost 3 bases, and 7 bases stayed unmatched. CDR3 coding DNA: TGCAGCGCCTCAACAGGGGGCGGCTACGAGCAGTACTTC. This gives the protein CSASTGGGYEQYF.

The rearrangement joins TRBV5-1 to TRBJ2-5; D ambiguous. The CDR3 covers 12 residues. Per germline, CDR1 SGHRS and CDR2 YFSETQ. With 7 bases removed from V and 0 bases from J, the gap between germline ends came to 7 bases. The CDR3 region is CASGPNQETQYF. The CDR3 bases are TGCGCCAGCGGACCCAACCAAGAGACCCAGTACTTC.

This clone was recorded only once. The chain is built from TRBV29-1 and TRBJ2-5; 10 nucleotides line up with TRBD2. CDR1 is SQVTM and CDR2 is ANQGSEA in the germline V gene. The length of the CDR3 is 13 residues. Trimming cost V 7 bases and J 2 bases; bases outside gene matches: 4. The CDR3 is CSAWTSGQETQYF. CDR3 sequence (DNA): TGCAGCGCTTGGACTAGCGGACAAGAGACCCAGTACTTC.

This clone has a single count. The rearrangement links TRBV28 to TRBJ2-3; D gene uncertain. CDR3 size: 15 residues. Per germline, CDR1 MDHEN and CDR2 SYDVKM. V was cut by 3 bases and J by 0 bases, with 10 bases left in between. CDR3 protein: CASSLWQVSTDTQYF. The CDR3 DNA reads as TGTGCCAGCAGTTTGTGGCAGGTCAGCACAGATACGCAGTATTTT.

The J gene is TRBJ1-5, the V gene TRBV7-9; no definite D call. The germline V gene encodes CDR1 SEHNR and CDR2 FQNEAQ (reference sequence). This CDR3 has 12 residues. V lost 4 bases to trimming and J lost 3 bases, with 4 bases between them. The CDR3 DNA is TGTGCCAGCAGCTCTCCCAATCAGCCCCAGCATTTT. This codes for CASSSPNQPQHF. The full variable domain, completed using reference TRBV7-9 and TRBJ1-5, is DTGVSQNPRHKITKRGQNVTFRCDPISEHNRLYWYRQTLGQGPEFLTYFQNEAQLEKSRLLSDRFSAERPKGSFSTLEIQRTEQGDSAMYLCASSSPNQPQHFGDGTRLSIL.

The gene calls are TRBV29-1 and TRBJ2-5; D unclear. This CDR3 comprises 13 residues. Germline lookup yields CDR1 SQVTM and CDR2 ANQGSEA. V was cut by 6 bases and J by 1 base, with 12 bases left in between. DNA for the CDR3: TGCAGCGTGGGAAAACAGACCCAAGAGACCCAGTACTTC. This translates into CSVGKQTQETQYF.

This chain links TRBV5-1 with TRBJ2-5, with 7 bases fitting TRBD2. The CDR3 length is 16 residues. The V gene end was trimmed by 0 bases and the J gene end by 3 bases; junction bases not matched to a gene: 8. The germline CDR1 and CDR2 sequences are SGHRS and YFSETQ. The CDR3 loop is CASSLGDTAGEETQYF. CDR3 sequence (DNA): TGCGCCAGCAGCTTGGGGGATACTGCGGGGGAAGAGACCCAGTACTTC.

The gene calls are TRBV7-9 and TRBJ1-1, with 7 bases that match TRBD1. Losses at the gene ends were 5 bases for V and 2 bases for J; bases not matched to a gene: 11. The CDR3 covers 16 residues. Germline values: CDR1 SEHNR, CDR2 FQNEAQ (reference sequence). CDR3 in DNA: TGTGCCAGCAGCGACACGTACGGGACAGCCAACACTGAAGCTTTCTTT. Translating it yields CASSDTYGTANTEAFF.

This chain links TRBV5-1 with TRBJ2-5; D perhaps matches TRBD1 (5 bases). V lost 0 bases to trimming and J lost 5 bases, with 8 bases between them. CDR1 is SGHRS and CDR2 is YFSETQ in the germline V gene. The CDR3 loop spans 13 amino acids. The DNA for the CDR3 is TGCGCCAGCAGCTTGGACAGGCGGGAGACCCAGTACTTC. Amino acids: CASSLDRRETQYF.

The chain carries TRBV5-4 and TRBJ1-3; 8 bases fit TRBD1. From germline, CDR1 is SGHNT and CDR2 YYREEE (reference sequence). This CDR3 is 15 amino acids long. With 5 bases clipped from V and 4 bases from J, the junction kept 8 bases outside the gene matches. The chain's CDR3 is CASSVDRAAGNTIYF. The CDR3 DNA reads as TGTGCCAGCAGTGTGGACAGGGCCGCGGGAAACACCATATATTTT.

The CDR3 bases are TGTGCCAGCCGTCCTGCTAGCTCTGGAAACACCATATATTTT. This encodes CASRPASSGNTIYF. The chain recombines TRBV6-6 with TRBJ1-3; D gene uncertain. Trimming removed 8 bases at V and 0 bases at J, with 11 bases between. The CDR3 covers 14 residues. The germline gives CDR1 MNHNY, CDR2 SVGAGI (reference sequence).

As to this clone: The junction departs from the called germline gene at one end, perhaps through a read error. The rearrangement uses TRBV6-1 and TRBJ2-7; no reliable D call. Per germline, CDR1 MNHNS and CDR2 SASEGT. CDR3 size: 12 residues. The CDR3 region has the DNA TGTGCCAGCAGTGAATGGGCAGGAGATTCGAACTTC. Translating gives CASSEWAGDSNF.

This rearrangement joins TRBV12-5 to TRBJ2-1; possible D gene TRBD2, 5 bases. Germline V gene sequence: CDR1 LGHNT, CDR2 FRNRAP. Trimming took off 5 bases at V and 9 bases at J, with 17 bases between the two ends. The CDR3 loop spans 14 amino acids. The CDR3, as DNA: TGTGCTAGTGGTGTGACTATAACAAGCGGTGAGCAGTTCTTC. It yields the protein CASGVTITSGEQFF.